Following are 15 T cell receptor beta chains from one sample sequenced in a study of CD8 T cells in ankylosing spondylitis. The antigens of these receptors remain unknown. Study-wide findings and caveats: Several highly homologous variants made up a TCR beta motif, and this motif appeared characteristic of ankylosing spondylitis blood.

TCRdb itself ran the 5' RACE reads through MiXCR, one entry per CDR3 protein. Of more than 600,000 distinct CDR3 sequences listed, over 15% are singletons. The sequencing sample was made of blood, either unsorted or a sorted T cell fraction (not recorded which). The receptors were gathered from a male donor with ankylosing spondylitis.

V gene TRBV12-3 or TRBV12-4 combines with J gene TRBJ2-2; TRBD1 agrees at 8 bases. This CDR3 region has 15 residues. J lost 5 bases, V lost 5 bases, and 7 bases had no gene match. DNA of the CDR3: TGTGCCAGCAGTCCGGGACAGGCGAGGACCGGGGAGCTGTTTTTT. Encoded protein: CASSPGQARTGELFF.

This clonotype was seen more than once but under ten times. J is TRBJ1-1 and V is TRBV2; no firm D call. This CDR3 has 12 amino acids. The germline V gene encodes CDR1 SNHLY and CDR2 FYNNEI. Trimming removed 3 bases from V and 1 base from J, with 3 bases in between. CDR3 nucleotide sequence: TGTGCCAGCAGTGACAGGAACACTGAAGCTTTCTTT. Encoded protein: CASSDRNTEAFF.

This clonotype was recorded a few times. V and J are TRBV19 and TRBJ1-1; TRBD1 is a possible D gene (5 bases). Looked up from germline, CDR1 is LNHDA and CDR2 is SQIVND (reference sequence). CDR3 length: 15 amino acids. Trimming removed 7 bases from V and 4 bases from J, with 19 bases in between. The CDR3 spells CASTHLGAGSTEAFF. The CDR3 DNA reads TGTGCCAGTACCCATCTAGGGGCCGGGAGCACTGAAGCTTTCTTT.

This clonotype was counted a few times. V usage is TRBV12-3 or TRBV12-4 and J usage is TRBJ1-2; TRBD1 aligns across 7 bases. With V trimmed by 6 bases and J by 8 bases, 21 bases remained unmatched. The CDR3 is made up of 17 amino acids. CDR3 coding DNA: TGTGCCAGCAGAACAGAAGGGACAGCGGGCGCCCGTGGGGGCTACACCTTC. This codes for CASRTEGTAGARGGYTF.

This clonotype was counted a few times. The chain employs TRBV6-1 and TRBJ1-5, with D maybe TRBD1 (6 bases). The CDR3 is 16 amino acids. The V end was cut by 6 bases, the J end by 0 bases, with 15 bases between. The germline gives CDR1 MNHNS, CDR2 SASEGT. The CDR3 reads CASSLSGANSNQPQHF. The CDR3 DNA reads as TGTGCCAGCAGCCTTTCGGGGGCTAATAGCAATCAGCCCCAGCATTTT.

The chain is built from TRBV2 and TRBJ2-7; D might be TRBD2 (5 bases). The germline V and J ends were trimmed by 10 bases and 0 bases, with 13 bases remaining between them. This CDR3 is 13 amino acids long. CDR1 is SNHLY, CDR2 FYNNEI, per germline. CDR3 DNA sequence: TGTGCCATCCTAACTAGTCCCTCCTACGAGCAGTACTTC. Protein: CAILTSPSYEQYF.

This clonotype was seen only once. CDR3 nucleotide sequence: TGTGCCAGCAGCTTAGAAGGGACAGGGGTCGATGGCTACACCTTC. Amino acids: CASSLEGTGVDGYTF. The chain recombines TRBV7-6 with TRBJ1-2; 10 bases map to TRBD1. The CDR3 totals 15 residues. After removal of 1 base from V and 6 bases from J, the junction contained 5 bases not matched to a gene. Germline CDR1 SGHVS, CDR2 FNYEAQ.

This clonotype appeared many times. The chain is built from TRBV20-1 and TRBJ2-6; TRBD1 matches at 8 bases. J was trimmed by 2 bases and V by 6 bases; bases with no gene match: 15. Germline-derived CDR1 and CDR2 are DFQATT and SNEGSKA (reference sequence). The CDR3 spans 18 residues. CDR3 residues: CSAMRDRIPLAGANVLTF. CDR3 DNA sequence: TGCAGTGCGATGCGGGACAGGATACCCCTGGCTGGGGCCAACGTCCTGACTTTC.

The V and J genes are TRBV7-2 and TRBJ2-1; D is undetermined. Germline loops: CDR1 SGHTA, CDR2 FQGNSA. The V and J ends lost 4 bases and 9 bases respectively, with 19 bases between them. CDR3 length: 15 amino acids. Here the CDR3 reads CASSSTGPTGSEQFF. In DNA, the CDR3 is TGTGCCAGCAGCTCGACCGGGCCCACGGGCAGTGAGCAGTTCTTC.

This clonotype was detected a few times. The V call is TRBV7-2, the J call TRBJ1-3; D not resolved. Germline-derived CDR1 and CDR2 are SGHTA and FQGNSA. The CDR3 totals 13 residues. Trimming took off 8 bases at V and 2 bases at J, with 10 bases between the two ends. CDR3 amino acids: CASGRGAGNTIYF. As DNA, the CDR3 is TGTGCCAGCGGTCGTGGGGCTGGAAACACCATATATTTT.

The chain recombines TRBV11-1 with TRBJ2-1; D may be TRBD2 (6 bases). Germline loops: CDR1 SGHAT, CDR2 FQDESV (reference sequence). The CDR3 extends over 15 amino acids. V was cut by 5 bases and J by 5 bases, with 16 bases left in between. CDR3 sequence (DNA): TGTGCCAGCAGCCTCGCCGGGAGTTTGAACAATGAGCAGTTCTTC. It yields the protein CASSLAGSLNNEQFF. The full variable domain, with the rest looked up from reference TRBV11-1 and TRBJ2-1, is EAEVAQSPRYKITEKSQAVAFWCDPISGHATLYWYRQILGQGPELLVQFQDESVVDDSQLPKDRFSAERLKGVDSTLKIQPAELGDSAMYLCASSLAGSLNNEQFFGPGTRLTVL.

The rearrangement links TRBV7-6 to TRBJ2-7; D not certain. Per germline, CDR1 SGHVS and CDR2 FNYEAQ. The CDR3 length is 16 residues. Trimming cost V 0 bases and J 2 bases, with 14 bases left between them. The CDR3 coding sequence is TGTGCCAGCAGCTTAGCAAAGGATAAGCCAACCTACGAGCAGTACTTC. Translated: CASSLAKDKPTYEQYF.

The rearrangement links TRBV5-1 to TRBJ1-6; D not certain. This CDR3 has 16 amino acids. Trimming removed 4 bases at V and 1 base at J, with 12 bases between. Germline CDR1 reads SGHRS; CDR2 reads YFSETQ. The CDR3: CASSPRASSYNSPLHF. The CDR3 coding sequence is TGCGCCAGCAGCCCCCGGGCTAGTTCCTATAATTCACCCCTCCACTTT.

There are many counts of this clonotype. This sequence joins TRBV27 and TRBJ2-1; 8 nucleotides line up with TRBD2. V shed 0 bases, J shed 0 bases, and the junction held 4 bases outside the gene matches. Germline CDR1 and CDR2: MNHEY and SMNVEV (reference sequence). This CDR3 is built from 17 residues. Written as DNA, the CDR3 is TGTGCCAGCAGTTTATCTGGCGGGGGGCACTCCTACAATGAGCAGTTCTTC. Translated, it gives CASSLSGGGHSYNEQFF.

The CDR3 nucleotides read TGTGCCACCAGTGATTCCCGGACTGCGGGAGAGACCCAGTACTTC. Its protein is CATSDSRTAGETQYF. The chain employs TRBV24-1 and TRBJ2-5; maybe TRBD2 (5 bases). The CDR3 loop spans 15 amino acids. V was clipped by 2 bases and J by 4 bases, with 13 bases between them. Germline V CDR1 and CDR2: KGHDR, SFDVKD.